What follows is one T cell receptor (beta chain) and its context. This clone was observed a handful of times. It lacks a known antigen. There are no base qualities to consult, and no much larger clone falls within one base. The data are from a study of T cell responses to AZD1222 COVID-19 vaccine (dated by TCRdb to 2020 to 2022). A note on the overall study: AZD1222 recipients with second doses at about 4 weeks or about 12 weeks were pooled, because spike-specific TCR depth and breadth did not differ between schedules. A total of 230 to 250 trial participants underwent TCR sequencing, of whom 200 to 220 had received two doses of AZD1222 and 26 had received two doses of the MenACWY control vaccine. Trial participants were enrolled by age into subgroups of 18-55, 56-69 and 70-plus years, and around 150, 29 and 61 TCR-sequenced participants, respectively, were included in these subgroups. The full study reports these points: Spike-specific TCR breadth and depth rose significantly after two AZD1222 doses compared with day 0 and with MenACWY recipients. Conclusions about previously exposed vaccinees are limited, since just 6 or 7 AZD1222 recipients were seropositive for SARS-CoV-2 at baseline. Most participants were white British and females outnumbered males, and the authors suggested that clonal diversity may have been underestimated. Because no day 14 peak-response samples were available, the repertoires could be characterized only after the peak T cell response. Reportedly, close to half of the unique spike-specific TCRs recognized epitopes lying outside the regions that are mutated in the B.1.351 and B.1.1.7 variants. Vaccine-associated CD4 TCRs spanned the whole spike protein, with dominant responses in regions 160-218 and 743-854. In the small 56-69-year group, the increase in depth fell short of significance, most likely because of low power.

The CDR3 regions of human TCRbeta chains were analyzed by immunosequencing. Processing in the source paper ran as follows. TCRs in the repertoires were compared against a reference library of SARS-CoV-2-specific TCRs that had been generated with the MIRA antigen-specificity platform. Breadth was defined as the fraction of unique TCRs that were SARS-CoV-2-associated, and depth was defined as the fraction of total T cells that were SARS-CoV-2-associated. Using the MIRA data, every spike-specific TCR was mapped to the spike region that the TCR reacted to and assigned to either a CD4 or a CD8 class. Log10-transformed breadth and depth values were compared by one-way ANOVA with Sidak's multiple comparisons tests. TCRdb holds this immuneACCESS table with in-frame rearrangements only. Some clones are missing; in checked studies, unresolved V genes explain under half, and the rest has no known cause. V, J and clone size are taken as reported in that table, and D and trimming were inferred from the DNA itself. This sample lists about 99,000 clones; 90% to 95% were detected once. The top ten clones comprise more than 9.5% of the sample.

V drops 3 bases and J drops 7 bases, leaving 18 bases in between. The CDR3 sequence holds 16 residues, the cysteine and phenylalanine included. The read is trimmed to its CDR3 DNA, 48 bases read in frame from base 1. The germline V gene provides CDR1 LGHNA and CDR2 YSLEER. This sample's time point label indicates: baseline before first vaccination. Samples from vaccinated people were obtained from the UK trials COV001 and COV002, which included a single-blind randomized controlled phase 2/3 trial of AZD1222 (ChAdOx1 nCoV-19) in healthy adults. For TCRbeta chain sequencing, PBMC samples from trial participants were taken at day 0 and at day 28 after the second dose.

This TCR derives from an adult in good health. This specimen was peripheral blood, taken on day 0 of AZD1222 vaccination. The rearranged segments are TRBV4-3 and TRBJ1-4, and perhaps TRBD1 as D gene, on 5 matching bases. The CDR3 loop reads CASSQDSGGGSEKLFF. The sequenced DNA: TGCGCCAGCAGCCAGGACTCTGGGGGAGGGAGTGAAAAACTGTTTTTT.